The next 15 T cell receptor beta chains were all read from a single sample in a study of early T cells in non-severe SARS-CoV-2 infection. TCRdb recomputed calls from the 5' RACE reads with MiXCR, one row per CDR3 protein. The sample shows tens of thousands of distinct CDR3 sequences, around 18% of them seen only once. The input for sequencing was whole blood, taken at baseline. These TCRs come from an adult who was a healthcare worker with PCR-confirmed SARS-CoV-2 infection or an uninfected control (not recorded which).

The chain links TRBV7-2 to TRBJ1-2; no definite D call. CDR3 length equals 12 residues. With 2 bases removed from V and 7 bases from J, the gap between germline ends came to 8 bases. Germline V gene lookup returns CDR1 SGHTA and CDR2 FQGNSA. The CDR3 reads CASSLFWGGYTF. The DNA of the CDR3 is TGTGCCAGCAGCTTATTTTGGGGTGGCTACACCTTC. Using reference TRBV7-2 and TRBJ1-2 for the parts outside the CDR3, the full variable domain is GAGVSQSPSNKVTEKGKDVELRCDPISGHTALYWYRQSLGQGLEFLIYFQGNSAPDKSGLPSDRFSAERTGGSVSTLTIQRTQQEDSAVYLCASSLFWGGYTFGSGTRLTVV.

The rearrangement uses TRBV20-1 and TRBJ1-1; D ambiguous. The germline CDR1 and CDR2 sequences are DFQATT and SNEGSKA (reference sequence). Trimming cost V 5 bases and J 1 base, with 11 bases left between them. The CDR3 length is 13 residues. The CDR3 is CSARRQRNTEAFF. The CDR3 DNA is TGCAGTGCTCGAAGGCAGCGGAACACTGAAGCTTTCTTT.

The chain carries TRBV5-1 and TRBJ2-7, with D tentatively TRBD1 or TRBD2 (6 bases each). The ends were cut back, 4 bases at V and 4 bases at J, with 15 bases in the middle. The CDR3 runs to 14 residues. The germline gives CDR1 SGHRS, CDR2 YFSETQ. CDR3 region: CASSVGGSGYEQYF. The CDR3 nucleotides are TGCGCCAGCAGCGTCGGGGGCTCTGGGTACGAGCAGTACTTC.

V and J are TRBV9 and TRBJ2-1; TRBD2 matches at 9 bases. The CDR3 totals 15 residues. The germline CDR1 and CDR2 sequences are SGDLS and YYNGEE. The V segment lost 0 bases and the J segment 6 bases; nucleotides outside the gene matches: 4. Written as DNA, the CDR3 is TGTGCCAGCAGCGTAGGATCTAGCGGGATCAATGAGCAGTTCTTC. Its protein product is CASSVGSSGINEQFF.

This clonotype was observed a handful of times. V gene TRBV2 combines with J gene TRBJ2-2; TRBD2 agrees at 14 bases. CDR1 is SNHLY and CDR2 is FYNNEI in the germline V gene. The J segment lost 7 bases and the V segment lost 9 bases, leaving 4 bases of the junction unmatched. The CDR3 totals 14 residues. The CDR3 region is CARGLAGGGGELFF. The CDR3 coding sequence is TGTGCCAGAGGACTAGCGGGAGGTGGCGGGGAGCTGTTTTTT.

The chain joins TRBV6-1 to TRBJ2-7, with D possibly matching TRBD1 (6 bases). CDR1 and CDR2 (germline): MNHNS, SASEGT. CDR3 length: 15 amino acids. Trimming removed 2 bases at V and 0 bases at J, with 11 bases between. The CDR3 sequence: CASSERQDGSYEQYF. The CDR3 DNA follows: TGTGCCAGCAGTGAACGACAGGACGGCTCCTACGAGCAGTACTTC.

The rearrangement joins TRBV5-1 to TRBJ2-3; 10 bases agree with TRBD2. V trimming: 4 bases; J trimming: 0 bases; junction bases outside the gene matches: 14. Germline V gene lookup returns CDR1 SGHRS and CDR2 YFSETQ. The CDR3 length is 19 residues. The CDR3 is CASSHAPGQAGGSTDTQYF. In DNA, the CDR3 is TGCGCCAGCAGCCATGCCCCGGGACAAGCGGGAGGGAGCACAGATACGCAGTATTTT.

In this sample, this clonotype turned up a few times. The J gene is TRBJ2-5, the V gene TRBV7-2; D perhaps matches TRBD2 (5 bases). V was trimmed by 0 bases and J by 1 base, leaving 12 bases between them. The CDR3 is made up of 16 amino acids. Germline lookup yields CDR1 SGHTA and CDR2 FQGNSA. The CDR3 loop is CASSLAQSSIQETQYF. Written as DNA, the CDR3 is TGTGCCAGCAGCTTAGCGCAGTCTAGCATCCAAGAGACCCAGTACTTC.

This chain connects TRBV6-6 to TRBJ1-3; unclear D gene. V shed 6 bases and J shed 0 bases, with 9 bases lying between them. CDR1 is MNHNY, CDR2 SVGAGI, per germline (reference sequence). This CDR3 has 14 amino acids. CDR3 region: CASRVRSSGNTIYF. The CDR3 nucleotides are TGTGCCAGCAGGGTTCGGAGCTCTGGAAACACCATATATTTT.

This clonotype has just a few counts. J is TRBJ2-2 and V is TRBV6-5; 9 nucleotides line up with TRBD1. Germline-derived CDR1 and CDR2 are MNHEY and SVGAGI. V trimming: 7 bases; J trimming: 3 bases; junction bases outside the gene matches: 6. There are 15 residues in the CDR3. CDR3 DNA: TGTGCCAGCACTCTAGGACAGGGGCACACCGGGGAGCTGTTTTTT. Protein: CASTLGQGHTGELFF.

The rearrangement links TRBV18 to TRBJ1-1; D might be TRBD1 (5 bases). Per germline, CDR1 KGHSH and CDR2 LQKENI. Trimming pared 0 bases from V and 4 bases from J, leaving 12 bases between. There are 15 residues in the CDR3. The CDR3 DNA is TGTGCCAGCTCACCACCAGGTCAGGGTGGCACTGAAGCTTTCTTT. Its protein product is CASSPPGQGGTEAFF.

The CDR3: CASSYDRGQETQYF. The CDR3 coding sequence is TGTGCCAGCAGTTATGACAGGGGGCAAGAGACCCAGTACTTC. V and J are TRBV28 and TRBJ2-5, with 9 bases matching TRBD1. V dropped 4 bases and J dropped 2; count of bases not matched to a gene: 2. The CDR3 has 14 residues. Germline lookup yields CDR1 MDHEN and CDR2 SYDVKM.

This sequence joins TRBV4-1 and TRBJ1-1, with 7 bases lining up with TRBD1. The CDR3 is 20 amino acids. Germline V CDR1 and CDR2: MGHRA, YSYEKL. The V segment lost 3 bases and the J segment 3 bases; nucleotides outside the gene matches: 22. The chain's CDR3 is CASSQDPTGLVAGSHTEAFF. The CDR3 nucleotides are TGCGCCAGCAGCCAGGACCCGACAGGGTTGGTCGCGGGGTCTCACACTGAAGCTTTCTTT.

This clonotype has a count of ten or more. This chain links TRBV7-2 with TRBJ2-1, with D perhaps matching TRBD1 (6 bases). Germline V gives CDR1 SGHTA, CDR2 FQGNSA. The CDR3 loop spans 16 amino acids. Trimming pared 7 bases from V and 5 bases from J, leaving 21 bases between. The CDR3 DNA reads TGTGCCAGCACCCCCATGGGGGCAGCGGCCCACAATGAGCAGTTCTTC. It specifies CASTPMGAAAHNEQFF.

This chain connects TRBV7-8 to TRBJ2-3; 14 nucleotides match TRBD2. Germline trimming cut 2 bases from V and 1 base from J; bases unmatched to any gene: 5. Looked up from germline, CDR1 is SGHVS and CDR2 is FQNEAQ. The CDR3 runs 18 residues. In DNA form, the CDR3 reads TGTGCCAGCAGCTTATCAGGACTAGCGGGGGGCCGCACAGATACGCAGTATTTT. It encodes CASSLSGLAGGRTDTQYF.